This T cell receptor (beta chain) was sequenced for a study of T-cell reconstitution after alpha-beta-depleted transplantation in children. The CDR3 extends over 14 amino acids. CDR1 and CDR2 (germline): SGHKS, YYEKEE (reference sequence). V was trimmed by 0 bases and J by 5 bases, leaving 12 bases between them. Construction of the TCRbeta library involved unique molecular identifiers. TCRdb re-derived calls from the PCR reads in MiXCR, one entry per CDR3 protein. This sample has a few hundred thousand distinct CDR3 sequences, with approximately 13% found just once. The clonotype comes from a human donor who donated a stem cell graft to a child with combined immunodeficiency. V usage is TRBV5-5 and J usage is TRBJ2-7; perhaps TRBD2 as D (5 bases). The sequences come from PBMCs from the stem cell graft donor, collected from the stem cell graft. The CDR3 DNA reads TGTGCCAGCAGCTTGGAGGGCGGGTCGGACGAGCAGTACTTC. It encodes CASSLEGGSDEQYF.